Sequencing of this TCR beta chain was carried out in a study of cytomegalovirus exposure and HLA in healthy donors. About the study: HLA-typed donors were the source of around 80 million unique TCRs, which an early data release held. The Caucasian-associated ancestry cluster held roughly 81% of a few hundred genotyped donors.

PCR used 60 Vbeta primers and 13 Jbeta primers. Generated by immunoSEQ multiplex PCR, the TCRdb table keeps only in-frame clones and is missing some. The sample lists under 200,000 clones, around 88% seen once, with 1.5% to 2% in the top ten. The CDR3 spans 13 residues. V lost 7 bases to trimming and J lost 5 bases, with 12 bases between them. Per the germline V gene, CDR1 is MDHEN and CDR2 is SYDVKM. The gene calls are TRBV28 and TRBJ1-5; tentative D call: TRBD1 (6 bases). The sample comprised PBMCs. This clonotype was obtained from a woman aged 18 to 35 in good health and CMV-seronegative. This CDR3 is CASITGQDQPQHF. As DNA, the CDR3 is TGTGCCAGCATAACAGGGCAGGATCAGCCCCAGCATTTT.